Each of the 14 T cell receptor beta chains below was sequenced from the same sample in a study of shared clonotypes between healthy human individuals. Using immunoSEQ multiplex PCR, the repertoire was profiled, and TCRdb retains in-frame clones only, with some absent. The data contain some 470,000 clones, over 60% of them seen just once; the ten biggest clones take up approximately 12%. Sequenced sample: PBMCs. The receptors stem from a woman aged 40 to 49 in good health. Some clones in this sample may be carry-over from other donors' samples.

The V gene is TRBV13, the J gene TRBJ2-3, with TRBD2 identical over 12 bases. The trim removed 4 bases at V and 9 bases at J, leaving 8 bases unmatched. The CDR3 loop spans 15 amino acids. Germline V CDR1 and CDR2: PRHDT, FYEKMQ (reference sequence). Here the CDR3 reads CASSSSRTSGITQYF. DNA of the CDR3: TGTGCCAGCAGCTCATCTCGGACTAGCGGGATAACGCAGTATTTT.

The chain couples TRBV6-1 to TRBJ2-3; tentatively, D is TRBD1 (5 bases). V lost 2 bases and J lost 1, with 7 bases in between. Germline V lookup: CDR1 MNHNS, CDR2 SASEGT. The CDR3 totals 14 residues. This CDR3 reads CASSEPRGTDTQYF. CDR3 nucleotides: TGTGCCAGCAGTGAACCCAGGGGCACAGATACGCAGTATTTT.

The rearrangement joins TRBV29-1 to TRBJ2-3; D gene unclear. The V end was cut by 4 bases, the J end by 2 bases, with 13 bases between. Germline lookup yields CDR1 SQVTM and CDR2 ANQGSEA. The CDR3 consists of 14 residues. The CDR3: CSVGTQANTDTQYF. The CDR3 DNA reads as TGCAGCGTTGGGACCCAGGCGAACACAGATACGCAGTATTTT.

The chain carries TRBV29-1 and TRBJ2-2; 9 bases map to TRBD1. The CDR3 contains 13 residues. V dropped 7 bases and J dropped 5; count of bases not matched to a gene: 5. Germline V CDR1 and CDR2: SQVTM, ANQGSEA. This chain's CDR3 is CSGGTGSTGELFF. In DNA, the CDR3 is TGCAGCGGGGGGACAGGGTCGACCGGGGAGCTGTTTTTT.

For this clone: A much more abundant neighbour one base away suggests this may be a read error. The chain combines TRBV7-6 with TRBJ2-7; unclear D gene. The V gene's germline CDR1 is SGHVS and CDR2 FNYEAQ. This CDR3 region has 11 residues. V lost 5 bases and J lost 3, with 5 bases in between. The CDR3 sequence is CASSRNYEQYF. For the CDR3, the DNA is TGTGCCAGCAGCCGAAACTACGAGCAGTACTTC.

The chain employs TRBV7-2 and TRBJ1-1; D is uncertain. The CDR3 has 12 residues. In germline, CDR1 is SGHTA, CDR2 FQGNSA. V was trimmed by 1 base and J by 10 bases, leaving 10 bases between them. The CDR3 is CASSLVGRGAFF. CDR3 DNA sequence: TGTGCCAGCAGCTTAGTGGGCCGGGGAGCTTTCTTT.

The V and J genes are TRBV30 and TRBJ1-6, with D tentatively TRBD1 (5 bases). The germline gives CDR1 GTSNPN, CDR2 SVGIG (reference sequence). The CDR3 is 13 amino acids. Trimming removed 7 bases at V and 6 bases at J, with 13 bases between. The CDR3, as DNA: TGTGCCTACGTCCGGGACCTTAATTCACCCCTCCACTTT. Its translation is CAYVRDLNSPLHF.

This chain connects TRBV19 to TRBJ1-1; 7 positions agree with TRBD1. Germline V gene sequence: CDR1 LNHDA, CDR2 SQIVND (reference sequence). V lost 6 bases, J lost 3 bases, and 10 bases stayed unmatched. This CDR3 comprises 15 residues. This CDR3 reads CASRWRGQVDTEAFF. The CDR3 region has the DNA TGTGCCAGTAGATGGAGGGGGCAAGTAGACACTGAAGCTTTCTTT. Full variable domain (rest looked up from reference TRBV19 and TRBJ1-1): DGGITQSPKYLFRKEGQNVTLSCEQNLNHDAMYWYRQDPGQGLRLIYYSQIVNDFQKGDIAEGYSVSREKKESFPLTVTSAQKNPTAFYLCASRWRGQVDTEAFFGQGTRLTVV.

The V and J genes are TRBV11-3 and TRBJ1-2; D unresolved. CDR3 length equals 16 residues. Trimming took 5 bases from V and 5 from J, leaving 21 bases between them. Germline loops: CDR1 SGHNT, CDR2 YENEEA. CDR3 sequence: CASSLGLTPTDYGYTF. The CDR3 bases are TGTGCCAGCAGCCTCGGACTGACCCCTACCGATTATGGCTACACCTTC. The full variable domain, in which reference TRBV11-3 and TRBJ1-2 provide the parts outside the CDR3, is EAGVVQSPRYKIIEKKQPVAFWCNPISGHNTLYWYLQNLGQGPELLIRYENEEAVDDSQLPKDRFSAERLKGVDSTLKIQPAELGDSAVYLCASSLGLTPTDYGYTFGSGTRLTVV.

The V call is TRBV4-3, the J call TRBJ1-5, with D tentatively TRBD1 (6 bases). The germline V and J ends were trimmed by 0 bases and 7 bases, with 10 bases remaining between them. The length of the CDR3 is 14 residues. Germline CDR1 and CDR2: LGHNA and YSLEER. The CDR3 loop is CASSQDRQGQPQHF. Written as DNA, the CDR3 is TGCGCCAGCAGCCAAGATCGTCAGGGGCAGCCCCAGCATTTT.

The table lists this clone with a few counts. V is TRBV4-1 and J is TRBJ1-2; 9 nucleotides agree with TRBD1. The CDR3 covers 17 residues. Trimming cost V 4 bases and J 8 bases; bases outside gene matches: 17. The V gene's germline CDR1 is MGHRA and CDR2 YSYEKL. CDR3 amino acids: CASSPKDGTGWGRGYTF. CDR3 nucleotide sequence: TGCGCCAGCAGCCCTAAAGACGGGACAGGGTGGGGTCGAGGCTACACCTTC.

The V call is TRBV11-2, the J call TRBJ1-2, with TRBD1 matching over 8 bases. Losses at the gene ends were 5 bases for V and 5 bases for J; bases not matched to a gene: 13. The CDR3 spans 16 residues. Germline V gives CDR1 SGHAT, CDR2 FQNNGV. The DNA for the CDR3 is TGTGCCAGCAGCGGCCGCCGGACAGGGCGGGTGTATGGCTACACCTTC. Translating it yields CASSGRRTGRVYGYTF.

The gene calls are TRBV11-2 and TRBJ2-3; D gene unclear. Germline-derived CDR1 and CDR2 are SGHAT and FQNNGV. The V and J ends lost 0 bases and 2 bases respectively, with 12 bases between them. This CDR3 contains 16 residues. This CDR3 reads CASSLESPRYTDTQYF. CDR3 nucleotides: TGTGCCAGCAGCTTAGAGTCCCCCCGCTACACAGATACGCAGTATTTT.

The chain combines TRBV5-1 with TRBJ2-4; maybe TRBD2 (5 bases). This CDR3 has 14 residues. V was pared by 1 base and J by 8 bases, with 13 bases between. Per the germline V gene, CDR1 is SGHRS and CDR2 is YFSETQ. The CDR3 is CASSLWASSDIQYF. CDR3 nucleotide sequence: TGCGCCAGCAGCTTGTGGGCTAGCTCCGACATTCAGTACTTC.